This T cell receptor (beta chain) was sequenced for a study of cytomegalovirus exposure and HLA in healthy donors. As for the study in general: Across roughly 400 genotyped donors, 81% landed in the Caucasian-associated ancestry cluster.

Both 60 Vbeta primers and 13 Jbeta primers went into the PCR. TCRdb's copy holds only in-frame clones and misses some; the assay was immunoSEQ multiplex PCR. The sample shows approximately 190,000 clones, roughly 76% of them seen only once. Study conclusions and caveats: In most subjects, TCR beta sequences reportedly gave accurate predictions of HLA-A and HLA-B alleles. Researchers reported that a few CMV-associated chains were confirmed in vitro as CMV antigen-specific. Later work found most CMV-associated TCR beta chains apparently HLA-restricted.

Unmatched junction bases numbered 7, after V lost 8 bases and J lost 3 bases. This CDR3 contains 13 residues. The germline V gene encodes CDR1 MNHEY and CDR2 SMNVEV (reference sequence). A remark on this clone: As yet, its antigen is unknown.

The sample comprised PBMCs. V usage is TRBV27 and J usage is TRBJ2-7, with 7 bases fitting TRBD2. This receptor was identified in a middle-aged man in good health and CMV-seropositive. The CDR3 reads CASYSGTNYEQYF. As DNA, the CDR3 is TGTGCCAGCTATTCCGGGACTAACTACGAGCAGTACTTC.